A selection of T cell receptor beta chains follows, all from one sample in a study of T cell repertoires in cytomegalovirus infection. These receptors' targets are unknown. TCRdb processed the reads anew with MiXCR; each CDR3 protein has one entry. The sample holds fewer than 850,000 distinct CDR3 sequences, about 28% seen once. The sequences come from cultured CD8+ T cells from PBMCs, collected from culture after CMV antigen stimulation. These receptors were taken from a human donor in good health (CMV status not recorded). Some clones in this sample may be carry-over from other donors' samples. Both conserved end residues are trimmed from each CDR3. Each record gives: V gene, CDR3 protein.

TRBV27 | ASMSTETNYGYT
TRBV5-5 | ASSKGQGDTGELF
TRBV6-2/TRBV6-3 | ASSYPGPEGQPQH
TRBV27 | ASSKPGQGSEAF
TRBV7-9 | ASSPEGWEQF
TRBV23-1 | ASPRQPQH
TRBV7-6 | ASRFRLAGNTGELF
TRBV11-2 | ASSLEIAGSTDTQY
TRBV6-6 | ATTGGAWDTQY
TRBV20-1 | SASPPGGTEAF
TRBV6-6 | ASSTGGGRNTIY
TRBV24-1 | ATSEPGQGDNQPQH
TRBV6-5 | ASSPGLAGKY
TRBV2 | DSDRRGNNQPQH
TRBV6-6 | ASSPRNRGLSMNTEAF
TRBV12-3/TRBV12-4 | ASNLGGADGYT
TRBV12-3/TRBV12-4 | ASSPIGPDFGLF
TRBV24-1 | ATSETGTATDTQY
TRBV24-1 | ATSDNVQETQY
TRBV5-6 | ASSLPFDTMNTEAF
TRBV24-1 | ATAGRESNQPQH
TRBV7-9 | ASSSTGRIANYGYT
TRBV7-9 | ASSLGDNSEAF
TRBV19 | ASSAGRGLDTEAF
TRBV7-7 | ASSLEGPEETQY
TRBV6-5 | ASSYSRVEKLF
TRBV10-3 | AIIAGDENTEAF
TRBV4-1 | ASSYDLGGRNQPQH
TRBV7-8 | ASSPWTDLIYEQY
TRBV2 | ASSEDTSTDTQY
TRBV5-4 | ASSQGDGVTDTQY
TRBV27 | ASSLLDRDEKLF
TRBV10-3 | AISESGPGRVNEQF
TRBV19 | ASSIRAVAYNEQF
TRBV12-3/TRBV12-4 | ASTLAGDKDTQY
TRBV12-3/TRBV12-4 | ASSLGQGAMNTEAF
TRBV13 | ASSLYPGTPNTEAF
TRBV27 | ASSFAGVNTEAF
TRBV7-6 | ASSSGRRYEQY
TRBV2 | ASTTHDKVGDDQPQH
TRBV7-9 | ASSWGTSGAGQETQY
TRBV4-3 | ASSQESGGPYNEQF